This T cell receptor (beta chain) was sequenced during a study of shared clonotypes between healthy human individuals. General study findings and limits: Sorted-subset sequencing was shown by rarefaction to be incomplete despite large depth.

Note on this clone: No antigen is known for it. Other DNA sequences within the sample encode an identical CDR3.

Generated by immunoSEQ multiplex PCR, the TCRdb table keeps only in-frame clones and is missing some. The profile covers some 550,000 clones, with around 97% appearing a single time and less than 0.065% taken by the ten largest. This CDR3 is 14 amino acids long. The germline gives CDR1 LNHDA, CDR2 SQIVND (reference sequence). The V gene lost 3 bases and the J gene lost 0 bases, with 8 bases spanning the gap. Specimen: naive CD4+ T cells sorted from blood. Subset given: CD45RA+ positively selected. The chain links TRBV19 to TRBJ1-1, with D perhaps matching TRBD1 (5 bases). The clonotype was recovered from a woman in her thirties in good health. The CDR3 nucleotides read TGTGCCAGTAGTATCGAGGGGCTGAACACTGAAGCTTTCTTT. Encoded protein: CASSIEGLNTEAFF.